Listed below are T cell receptor beta chains from one sample, sequenced in a study of blood T cell repertoires in COVID-19. Produced via immunoSEQ multiplex PCR; TCRdb's table is partial and in-frame only. The sample has tens of thousands of clones, more than 80% seen once; the top ten hold 0.75% to 0.8%. The source material was peripheral blood. These receptors all come from a woman older than 75 with acute or convalescent COVID-19. The conserved cysteine and the conserved F or W are not part of the CDR3 here. Clone size is shown for a subset of rows, as once, few, many or a class of expanded clone.

abundance,v_gene,j_gene,CDR3aa
-,TRBV4-1,TRBJ1-5,ASSQDRGGQPQH
-,TRBV27,TRBJ2-6,ASSPTYSGANVLT
-,TRBV5-1,TRBJ1-4,ASSLGQGKENEKLF
-,TRBV15,TRBJ1-5,ATSREFRQPQH
-,TRBV20-1,TRBJ1-6,SAREGLRLH
-,TRBV6-6,TRBJ1-4,ASTRGEAATNEKLF
-,TRBV5-1,TRBJ2-3,ASRLASGATDTQY
-,TRBV5-4,TRBJ2-1,ATATETGGPNEQF
-,TRBV19,TRBJ1-2,ASSTRTRGYT
-,TRBV24-1,TRBJ2-3,ATSAGGRTDTQY
-,TRBV6-5,TRBJ1-2,ASRPRTGYGYT
-,TRBV19,TRBJ1-1,ASNAWGLSGNTEAF
-,TRBV18,TRBJ1-3,ASSPRADSGNTIY
-,TRBV28,TRBJ1-5,ASSWGSNQPQH
-,TRBV6-2/TRBV6-3,TRBJ2-1,ASSYSLAGSFSYNEQF
-,TRBV20-1,TRBJ2-3,SASVAGGPDTQY
-,TRBV19,TRBJ2-6,ASTFRRMSSGANVLT
-,TRBV7-6,TRBJ2-2,ASSLEGSSGRLNTGELF
-,TRBV11-2,TRBJ2-1,ASSFRSYNEQF
once,TRBV7-8,TRBJ2-5,ASSWGLELFATQY
-,TRBV5-1,TRBJ2-2,ASSLDGGRTGELF
-,TRBV7-6,TRBJ1-5,ASSSELGTGRNSNQPQH
-,TRBV7-2,TRBJ2-1,ASSFLGGVYNEQF
-,TRBV7-2,TRBJ2-7,ASSLGRYEQY
-,TRBV25-1,TRBJ1-2,ASSANHMAGTGYYGYT
once,TRBV10-3,TRBJ2-5,AISSGTSGQETQY
-,TRBV2,TRBJ2-3,ASSGRLAGGLTTSTDTQY
-,TRBV10-3,TRBJ1-3,AIRQGSGNTIY
-,TRBV2,TRBJ1-1,ASQALGGVTEAF
-,TRBV7-2,TRBJ1-3,ASSLALLGNTIY
-,TRBV12-5,TRBJ1-2,ASGQGAYGYT
-,TRBV5-4,TRBJ2-1,ASRVDELYNEQF
-,TRBV3-1/TRBV3-2,TRBJ2-5,ASSQNPLAGGGETQY
-,TRBV5-6,TRBJ1-4,ASSRRGATNEKLF
-,TRBV10-3,TRBJ1-4,AISEAPQGKLF
-,TRBV18,TRBJ1-5,ASSPANNQPQH
-,TRBV5-1,TRBJ2-7,ASSYTPTRTYEQY
-,TRBV6-5,TRBJ2-3,ASIAGTGFTDTQY
-,TRBV6-5,TRBJ1-3,AISGGQAGNTIY
-,TRBV4-1,TRBJ2-1,ASSQGATSEKQF
-,TRBV4-2,TRBJ1-6,ASSQEKTGVNSPLH
once,TRBV5-1,TRBJ2-5,ASSFPGTSETQY
-,TRBV7-3,TRBJ2-6,ASSLSGGNTGANVLT
-,TRBV3-1/TRBV3-2,TRBJ1-2,ASSDRDLSYGYT
-,TRBV9,TRBJ2-3,ASSGQATTDTQY
-,TRBV5-4,TRBJ2-3,ASSLFRGLAGSRGTDTQY
-,TRBV18,TRBJ1-5,ASSGQENSNQPQH
-,TRBV6-5,TRBJ1-3,ASSPSGQGMNTIY
-,TRBV24-1,TRBJ2-7,ATGLTYEQY
-,TRBV29-1,TRBJ2-5,SVATSAETQY
-,TRBV28,TRBJ2-1,ASSLLLGGSSYNEQF
-,TRBV3-1/TRBV3-2,TRBJ1-5,ASSQSSGVGQPQH
-,TRBV7-3,TRBJ2-5,ASSSIAGGPETQY
-,TRBV6-5,TRBJ2-3,ASSWGREGTDTQY